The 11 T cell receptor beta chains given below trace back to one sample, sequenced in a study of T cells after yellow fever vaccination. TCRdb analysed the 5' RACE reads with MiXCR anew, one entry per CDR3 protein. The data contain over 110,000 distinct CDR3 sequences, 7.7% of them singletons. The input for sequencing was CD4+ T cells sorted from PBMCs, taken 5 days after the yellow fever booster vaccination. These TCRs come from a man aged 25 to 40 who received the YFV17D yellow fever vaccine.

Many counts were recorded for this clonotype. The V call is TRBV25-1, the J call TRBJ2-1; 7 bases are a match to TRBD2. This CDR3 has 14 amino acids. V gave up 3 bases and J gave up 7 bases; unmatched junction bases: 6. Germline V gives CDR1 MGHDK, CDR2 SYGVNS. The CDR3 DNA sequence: TGTGCCAGCAGTGACAGCGGGGAGGGGAATGAGCAGTTCTTC. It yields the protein CASSDSGEGNEQFF.

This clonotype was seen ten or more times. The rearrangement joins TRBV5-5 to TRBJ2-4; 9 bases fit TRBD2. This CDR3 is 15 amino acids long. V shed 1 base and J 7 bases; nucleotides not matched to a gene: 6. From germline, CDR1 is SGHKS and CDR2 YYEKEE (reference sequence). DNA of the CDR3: TGTGCCAGCAGCTTGAGTAGCGGGAGCTCGAACATTCAGTACTTC. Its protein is CASSLSSGSSNIQYF. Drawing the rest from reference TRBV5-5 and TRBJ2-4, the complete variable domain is DAGVTQSPTHLIKTRGQQVTLRCSPISGHKSVSWYQQVLGQGPQFIFQYYEKEERGRGNFPDRFSARQFPNYSSELNVNALLLGDSALYLCASSLSSGSSNIQYFGAGTRLSVL.

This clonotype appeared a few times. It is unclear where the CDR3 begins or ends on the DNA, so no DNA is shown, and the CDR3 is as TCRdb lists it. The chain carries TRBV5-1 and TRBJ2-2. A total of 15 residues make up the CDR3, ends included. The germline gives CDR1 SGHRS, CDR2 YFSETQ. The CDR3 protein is CASSPGPRRAGELFF.

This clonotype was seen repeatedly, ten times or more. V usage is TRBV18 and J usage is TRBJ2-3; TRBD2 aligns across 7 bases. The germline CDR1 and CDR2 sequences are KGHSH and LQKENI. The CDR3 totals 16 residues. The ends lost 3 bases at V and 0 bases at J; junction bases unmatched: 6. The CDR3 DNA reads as TGTGCCAGCTCACCTGGGTCTAGCGGAAGCACAGATACGCAGTATTTT. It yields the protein CASSPGSSGSTDTQYF.

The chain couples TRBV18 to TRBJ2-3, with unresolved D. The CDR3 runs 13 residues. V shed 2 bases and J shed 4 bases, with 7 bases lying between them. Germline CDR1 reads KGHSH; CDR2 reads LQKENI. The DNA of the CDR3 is TGTGCCAGCTCACCAGTCAAATCAGATACGCAGTATTTT. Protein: CASSPVKSDTQYF.

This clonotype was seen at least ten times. Written as DNA, the CDR3 is TGTGCCAGCAGTTTAGACAGGGTCGGATCCTACAATGAGCAGTTCTTC. This gives the protein CASSLDRVGSYNEQFF. The gene calls are TRBV12-3 or TRBV12-4 and TRBJ2-1, with TRBD1 as a possible D gene (6 bases). With 1 base removed from V and 1 base from J, the gap between germline ends came to 11 bases. This CDR3 is built from 16 residues.

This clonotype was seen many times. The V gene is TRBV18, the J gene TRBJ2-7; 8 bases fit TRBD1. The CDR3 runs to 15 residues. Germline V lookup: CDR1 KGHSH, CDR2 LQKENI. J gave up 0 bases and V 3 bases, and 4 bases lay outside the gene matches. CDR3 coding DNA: TGTGCCAGCTCACCGCCCACAGGGGGCTCCTACGAGCAGTACTTC. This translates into CASSPPTGGSYEQYF.

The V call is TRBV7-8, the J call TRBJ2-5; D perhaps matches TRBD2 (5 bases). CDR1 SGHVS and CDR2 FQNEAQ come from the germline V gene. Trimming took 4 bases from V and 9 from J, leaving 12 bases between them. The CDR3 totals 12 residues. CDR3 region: CASSSPAGAQYF. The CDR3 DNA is TGTGCCAGCAGCTCCCCGGCCGGGGCCCAGTACTTC.

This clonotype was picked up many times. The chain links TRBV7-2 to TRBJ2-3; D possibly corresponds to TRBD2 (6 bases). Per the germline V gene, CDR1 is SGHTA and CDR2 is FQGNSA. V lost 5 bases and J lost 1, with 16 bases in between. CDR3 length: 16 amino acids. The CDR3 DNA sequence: TGTGCCAGCAGCACCGCCGGGACTCCTGGCACAGATACGCAGTATTTT. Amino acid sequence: CASSTAGTPGTDTQYF.

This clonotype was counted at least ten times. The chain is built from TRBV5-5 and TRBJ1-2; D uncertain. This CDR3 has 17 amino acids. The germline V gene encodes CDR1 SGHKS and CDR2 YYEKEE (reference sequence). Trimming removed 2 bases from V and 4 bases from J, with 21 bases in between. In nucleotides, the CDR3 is TGTGCCAGCAGCTTTCCCCGCGGCACCGACCTATCCTATGGCTACACCTTC. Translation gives CASSFPRGTDLSYGYTF. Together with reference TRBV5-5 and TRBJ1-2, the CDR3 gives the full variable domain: DAGVTQSPTHLIKTRGQQVTLRCSPISGHKSVSWYQQVLGQGPQFIFQYYEKEERGRGNFPDRFSARQFPNYSSELNVNALLLGDSALYLCASSFPRGTDLSYGYTFGSGTRLTVV.

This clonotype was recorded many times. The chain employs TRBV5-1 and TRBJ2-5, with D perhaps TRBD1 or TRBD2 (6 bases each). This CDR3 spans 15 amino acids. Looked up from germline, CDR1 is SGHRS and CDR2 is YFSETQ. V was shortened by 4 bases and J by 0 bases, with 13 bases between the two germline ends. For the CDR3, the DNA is TGCGCCAGCAGCGTAGGGGGGATCAACCAAGAGACCCAGTACTTC. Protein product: CASSVGGINQETQYF.